These 23 T cell receptor beta chains originate from one sample sequenced in a study of cytomegalovirus exposure and HLA in healthy donors. The study ran its PCR with 60 Vbeta and 13 Jbeta primers. Method: immunoSEQ multiplex PCR; TCRdb's copy keeps in-frame clones and lacks some. This table holds more than 60,000 clones, around 83% found once. Sequences were obtained from PBMCs. These TCRs come from an older man in good health and CMV-seropositive.

The genes are TRBV19 and TRBJ2-7; 7 bases match TRBD1. CDR1 and CDR2 from the germline V gene are LNHDA and SQIVND (reference sequence). J gave up 0 bases and V 5 bases, and 7 bases lay outside the gene matches. The CDR3 loop spans 15 amino acids. The CDR3 region is CASSPETGNSYEQYF. DNA of the CDR3: TGTGCCAGTAGTCCCGAGACAGGGAACTCCTACGAGCAGTACTTC. Filled out from reference TRBV19 and TRBJ2-7, the complete variable domain reads DGGITQSPKYLFRKEGQNVTLSCEQNLNHDAMYWYRQDPGQGLRLIYYSQIVNDFQKGDIAEGYSVSREKKESFPLTVTSAQKNPTAFYLCASSPETGNSYEQYFGPGTRLTVT.

This sequence joins TRBV5-1 and TRBJ1-1, with D tentatively TRBD1 (6 bases). The CDR3 length is 13 residues. Trimming shortened V by 3 bases and J by 2 bases, and 8 bases separated the two germline ends. Germline values: CDR1 SGHRS, CDR2 YFSETQ. The CDR3 region is CASSSQGNTEAFF. The CDR3 DNA reads as TGCGCCAGCAGCTCACAGGGAAACACTGAAGCTTTCTTT.

V gene TRBV4-1 combines with J gene TRBJ2-4; TRBD2 is a possible D gene (5 bases). The CDR3 consists of 16 residues. Germline V gene lookup returns CDR1 MGHRA and CDR2 YSYEKL. V was pared by 4 bases and J by 0 bases, with 13 bases between. In DNA, the CDR3 is TGCGCCAGCAGCCGGGAGCCCGTGGGAGCCAAAAACATTCAGTACTTC. Its translation is CASSREPVGAKNIQYF.

A few counts support this clone. The chain uses TRBV5-1 and TRBJ1-1; 8 bases map to TRBD1. The CDR3 sequence is 18 residues long. Germline-derived CDR1 and CDR2 are SGHRS and YFSETQ. V gave up 2 bases and J gave up 1 base; unmatched junction bases: 13. The CDR3 loop is CASSFQVDTDRANTEAFF. The CDR3 region has the DNA TGCGCCAGCAGCTTTCAGGTCGATACGGACAGGGCGAACACTGAAGCTTTCTTT.

V usage is TRBV11-2 and J usage is TRBJ1-1; 8 bases fit TRBD1. The CDR3 extends over 13 amino acids. V lost 6 bases and J lost 7; bases outside the gene matches: 7. Germline-derived CDR1 and CDR2 are SGHAT and FQNNGV. CDR3 sequence (DNA): TGTGCCAGCAGTACTACAGGGGGGAATGAAGCTTTCTTT. Protein product: CASSTTGGNEAFF.

In its sample, this clone was seen once. The genes are TRBV7-8 and TRBJ1-5; D is ambiguous. Deletions cut 1 base from V and 0 bases from J, with 4 bases between. This CDR3 comprises 14 residues. Germline CDR1 and CDR2: SGHVS and FQNEAQ. This CDR3 is CASSLGASNQPQHF. CDR3 bases: TGTGCCAGCAGCTTAGGGGCTAGCAATCAGCCCCAGCATTTT.

On this clone itself: The same CDR3 can be traced to other DNA sequences in this sample. The rearrangement joins TRBV7-8 to TRBJ1-5, with D possibly TRBD1 on 5 matching bases. CDR1 is SGHVS, CDR2 FQNEAQ, per germline. The germline V and J ends were trimmed by 4 bases and 2 bases, with 21 bases remaining between them. The CDR3 spans 18 residues. In DNA form, the CDR3 reads TGTGCCAGCAGCTCCTCCGGGGGAACAGGCATTGGCAATCAGCCCCAGCATTTT. Its translation is CASSSSGGTGIGNQPQHF.

The CDR3 DNA reads as TGTGCCGGTGGTACAGGCCTTGGAAACACCATATATTTT. Translation gives CAGGTGLGNTIYF. This rearrangement joins TRBV21-1 to TRBJ1-3; the table's TRBD1 call for D was not verified on the DNA. TRBV21-1 is a pseudogene locus. The CDR3 contains 13 residues.

This clone was picked up one time. This chain uses TRBV28 with TRBJ2-7; TRBD1 aligns across 7 bases. The CDR3 is 12 residues long. V was pared by 6 bases and J by 1 base, with 0 bases of the junction left unmatched. CDR1 is MDHEN and CDR2 is SYDVKM in the germline V gene. CDR3 amino acids: CASRGQSYEQYF. DNA of the CDR3: TGTGCCAGCAGGGGACAGTCCTACGAGCAGTACTTC.

This clone was observed a single time. The V and J genes are TRBV7-8 and TRBJ2-5; 7 bases map to TRBD2. There are 15 residues in the CDR3. The germline CDR1 and CDR2 sequences are SGHVS and FQNEAQ. Germline trimming cut 1 base from V and 3 bases from J; bases unmatched to any gene: 5. This CDR3 reads CASSLGPGREETQYF. In nucleotides, the CDR3 is TGTGCCAGCAGCTTAGGGCCAGGGAGGGAAGAGACCCAGTACTTC.

The chain has TRBV10-3 and TRBJ1-2; D is undetermined. The germline gives CDR1 ENHRY, CDR2 SYGVKD. V was shortened by 2 bases and J by 14 bases, with 15 bases between the two germline ends. This CDR3 region has 12 residues. The CDR3 region is CAISEINSPCTF. DNA for the CDR3: TGTGCCATCAGTGAGATTAACAGCCCTTGTACCTTC.

V is TRBV2 and J is TRBJ1-1, with 9 bases identical to TRBD1. Germline V lookup: CDR1 SNHLY, CDR2 FYNNEI. V was pared by 4 bases and J by 1 base, with 4 bases of the junction left unmatched. The CDR3 extends over 15 amino acids. CDR3: CASSALGQGNTEAFF. The CDR3 nucleotides read TGTGCCAGCAGTGCCCTGGGACAGGGGAACACTGAAGCTTTCTTT.

The chain employs TRBV6-1 and TRBJ1-2; D gene unclear. Trimming took 6 bases from V and 3 from J, leaving 8 bases between them. The CDR3 totals 12 residues. CDR1 and CDR2 from the germline V gene are MNHNS and SASEGT. The CDR3 here is CASRNRDYGYTF. The CDR3 nucleotides read TGTGCCAGCAGAAACCGGGACTATGGCTACACCTTC.

The chain has TRBV6-4 and TRBJ2-7; weak D call: TRBD2 (5 bases). Trimming left V 0 bases short and J 5 bases short, with 17 bases between. Per the germline V gene, CDR1 is MRHNA and CDR2 is SNTAGT. The CDR3 totals 16 residues. Here the CDR3 DNA reads TGTGCCAGCAGTGACTCAACCTGGCTCACCGGGGACGAGCAGTACTTC. Amino acid sequence: CASSDSTWLTGDEQYF.

This clone was counted only a few times. V gene TRBV6-6 combines with J gene TRBJ1-5; no definite D call. V lost 8 bases, J lost 7 bases, and 15 bases lay in between. This CDR3 contains 13 residues. Per the germline V gene, CDR1 is MNHNY and CDR2 is SVGAGI (reference sequence). The CDR3 sequence: CASGPRGWQPQHF. The CDR3 region has the DNA TGTGCCAGCGGACCAAGAGGGTGGCAGCCCCAGCATTTT.

The V and J genes are TRBV29-1 and TRBJ1-1; no definite D call. Trimming left V 3 bases short and J 0 bases short, with 8 bases between. The germline CDR1 and CDR2 sequences are SQVTM and ANQGSEA. The CDR3 is 13 residues long. CDR3 region: CSVEYTMNTEAFF. In DNA form, the CDR3 reads TGCAGCGTTGAGTATACAATGAACACTGAAGCTTTCTTT.

The chain uses TRBV29-1 and TRBJ2-1, with 15 bases matching TRBD2. The V segment lost 3 bases and the J segment 9 bases; nucleotides outside the gene matches: 6. The CDR3 is made up of 15 amino acids. Looked up from germline, CDR1 is SQVTM and CDR2 is ANQGSEA. The CDR3 reads CSVDEGTSGGREQFF. CDR3 in DNA: TGCAGCGTTGACGAAGGGACTAGCGGGGGGCGTGAGCAGTTCTTC.

The chain has TRBV7-3 and TRBJ2-3, with D perhaps TRBD2 (6 bases). Germline V gene data show CDR1 as SGHTA and CDR2 as FQGTGA. The V end was cut by 5 bases, the J end by 3 bases, with 9 bases between. The CDR3 extends over 13 amino acids. The CDR3 nucleotides read TGTGCCAGCAGCCAGACTAGAACAGATACGCAGTATTTT. As protein: CASSQTRTDTQYF.

The chain recombines TRBV10-3 with TRBJ2-3; the match to TRBD2 covers 8 bases. The J segment lost 0 bases and the V segment lost 5 bases, leaving 7 bases of the junction unmatched. Germline CDR1 and CDR2: ENHRY and SYGVKD. This CDR3 has 16 amino acids. CDR3 nucleotides: TGTGCCATCAGTCCAACTAGCGGAGTTAGCACAGATACGCAGTATTTT. Translating it yields CAISPTSGVSTDTQYF.

This clone was found a few times. This rearrangement joins TRBV5-1 to TRBJ2-7; TRBD1 aligns across 9 bases. Germline CDR1 reads SGHRS; CDR2 reads YFSETQ. CDR3 length: 15 residues. Trimming removed 2 bases from V and 7 bases from J; junction bases left unmatched: 10. CDR3 residues: CASSLSGTGSREQYF. The CDR3 DNA follows: TGCGCCAGCAGCTTATCCGGGACAGGGAGCCGAGAGCAGTACTTC.

The chain couples TRBV13 to TRBJ2-3; TRBD2 aligns across 12 bases. The CDR3 covers 16 residues. Germline loops: CDR1 PRHDT, CDR2 FYEKMQ (reference sequence). V shed 3 bases and J 2 bases; nucleotides not matched to a gene: 3. The CDR3 region is CASSFRLAGVTDTQYF. CDR3 nucleotide sequence: TGTGCCAGCAGCTTCCGACTAGCGGGAGTCACAGATACGCAGTATTTT.

The rearrangement joins TRBV5-1 to TRBJ2-5; D is uncertain. Deletions cut 0 bases from V and 3 bases from J, with 6 bases between. CDR1 and CDR2 from the germline V gene are SGHRS and YFSETQ. This CDR3 region has 13 residues. CDR3: CASSLAVEETQYF. CDR3 nucleotide sequence: TGCGCCAGCAGCTTGGCAGTGGAAGAGACCCAGTACTTC. The whole variable domain, filled in from reference TRBV5-1 and TRBJ2-5, reads KAGVTQTPRYLIKTRGQQVTLSCSPISGHRSVSWYQQTPGQGLQFLFEYFSETQRNKGNFPGRFSGRQFSNSRSEMNVSTLELGDSALYLCASSLAVEETQYFGPGTRLLVL.

The chain links TRBV7-3 to TRBJ2-1, with 14 bases aligning to TRBD2. The CDR3 consists of 15 residues. Unmatched junction bases numbered 2, after V lost 1 base and J lost 9 bases. Germline V lookup: CDR1 SGHTA, CDR2 FQGTGA. CDR3 sequence (DNA): TGTGCCAGCAGCTTAAGACTAGCGGGAGGGACTGAGCAGTTCTTC. This sequence encodes CASSLRLAGGTEQFF. Drawing the rest from reference TRBV7-3 and TRBJ2-1, the complete variable domain is GAGVSQTPSNKVTEKGKYVELRCDPISGHTALYWYRQSLGQGPEFLIYFQGTGAADDSGLPNDRFFAVRPEGSVSTLKIQRTERGDSAVYLCASSLRLAGGTEQFFGPGTRLTVL.